This TCR beta chain comes out of a study of circulating CD8 cells and anti-PD-1 response in melanoma. Comment on this clonotype: Antigen unknown.

From live CD3+CD8+TCRalphabeta+ cells, four PD-1 and/or TIGIT subsets were sorted. Using around 16 ng of total RNA, TCR libraries were made with the QIAseq Immune Repertoire TCR panel. Using its own MiXCR run on the reads, TCRdb lists one record per CDR3 protein. Of 850 to 1,000 distinct CDR3 sequences in the sample, about 8.2% were seen once. The CDR3 is made up of 14 amino acids. CDR1 LNHDA and CDR2 SQIVND come from the germline V gene (reference sequence). V was pared by 11 bases and J by 8 bases, with 23 bases between. The study's findings and limits: Expanded sorted subsets were checked for tumor reactivity using peptides. Clonotype sharing was highest between DPOS and TIGIT subsets.

The specimen was CD8+ T cells from PBMCs, collected at baseline or after one month of anti-PD-1 therapy (not recorded which). The V gene is TRBV19, the J gene TRBJ2-3, with D possibly being TRBD2 (7 bases). The receptor was derived from a human donor with melanoma. CDR3 amino acids: CASRGPGGPGTQYF. CDR3 nucleotide sequence: TGTGCCTCTAGAGGCCCGGGGGGCCCAGGTACGCAGTATTTT.